One sample yielded the 19 T cell receptor beta chains listed below, sequenced in a study of identical twins (dated by TCRdb to the mid-2010s). Library prep was done by 5' RACE. Sequencing was carried out with an Illumina HiSeq 2000. TCRdb passed the public sequencing reads through fastp at Q25 and MiXCR, retaining productive beta sequences. All rows with the same CDR3 protein become a single entry with the most common DNA and genes. The sample table records under 400,000 distinct CDR3 sequences; roughly 10% of these occur just once. The ten biggest clones cover 8.5% to 10% of the sample. The sample consisted of naive T cells sorted from blood. This sample's cell subset or site label indicates: cells isolated with a human naive T-cell isolation kit. These receptors all come from a woman aged 50 to 60 in good health.

This clonotype was counted a few times. The chain is built from TRBV29-1 and TRBJ1-2; D not resolved. CDR1 is SQVTM, CDR2 ANQGSEA, per germline. V was clipped by 4 bases and J by 2 bases, with 5 bases between them. The CDR3 totals 11 residues. CDR3 in DNA: TGCAGCGTTGGCCAGAACTATGGCTACACCTTC. It specifies CSVGQNYGYTF. Combining the CDR3 with reference TRBV29-1 and TRBJ1-2 gives the whole variable domain SAVISQKPSRDICQRGTSLTIQCQVDSQVTMMFWYRQQPGQSLTLIATANQGSEATYESGFVIDKFPISRPNLTFSTLTVSNMSPEDSSIYLCSVGQNYGYTFGSGTRLTVV.

This clonotype was seen only a few times. The chain combines TRBV19 with TRBJ2-4; possibly TRBD1 for D (5 bases). The CDR3 is 14 amino acids. The V end was cut by 5 bases, the J end by 0 bases, with 8 bases between. Looked up from germline, CDR1 is LNHDA and CDR2 is SQIVND (reference sequence). DNA for the CDR3: TGTGCCAGTAGTCGACAGTTAGCCAAAAACATTCAGTACTTC. Translating it yields CASSRQLAKNIQYF.

This clonotype occurred a few times. The chain carries TRBV7-9 and TRBJ1-1; weak D call: TRBD1 (6 bases). The V and J ends lost 1 base and 7 bases respectively, with 10 bases between them. The CDR3 contains 13 residues. Germline lookup yields CDR1 SEHNR and CDR2 FQNEAQ (reference sequence). The chain's CDR3 is CASSLGQGNEAFF. As DNA, the CDR3 is TGTGCCAGCAGCTTAGGGCAGGGGAATGAAGCTTTCTTT.

This clonotype was seen a few times. The chain carries TRBV27 and TRBJ2-3, with a tentative D call TRBD1 (6 bases). This CDR3 comprises 14 residues. The V end lost 5 bases, the J end lost 2 bases, and 11 bases lay between the germline ends. CDR1 is MNHEY and CDR2 is SMNVEV in the germline V gene (reference sequence). CDR3 sequence: CASSTTGHTDTQYF. The CDR3 nucleotides are TGTGCCAGCAGTACGACAGGACACACAGATACGCAGTATTTT.

Only a few counts were recorded for this clonotype. This rearrangement joins TRBV2 to TRBJ1-2; D call uncertain. V was clipped by 8 bases and J by 4 bases, with 8 bases between them. CDR3 length: 11 residues. From germline, CDR1 is SNHLY and CDR2 FYNNEI. This CDR3 is CASLRTYGYTF. The CDR3 DNA is TGTGCCAGCCTCCGGACCTATGGCTACACCTTC.

This chain connects TRBV10-3 to TRBJ2-5; 9 bases match TRBD1. Trimming removed 8 bases from V and 5 bases from J; junction bases left unmatched: 6. Germline assignment: CDR1 ENHRY and CDR2 SYGVKD. The CDR3 covers 13 residues. CDR3: CAIGTGKPETQYF. The CDR3 DNA reads TGTGCCATCGGGACAGGGAAGCCGGAGACCCAGTACTTC.

Ten or more counts support this clonotype. This chain joins TRBV20-1 and TRBJ2-7; D possibly corresponds to TRBD1 (5 bases). Germline assignment: CDR1 DFQATT and CDR2 SNEGSKA (reference sequence). The CDR3 contains 13 residues. Deletions cut 0 bases from V and 5 bases from J, with 11 bases between. This CDR3 is CSARDVRGHEQYF. The CDR3, as DNA: TGCAGTGCTAGAGATGTTAGGGGCCACGAGCAGTACTTC.

The rearrangement uses TRBV6-4 and TRBJ2-7, with D possibly TRBD2 on 6 matching bases. Trimming left V 7 bases short and J 2 bases short, with 12 bases between. Per germline, CDR1 MRHNA and CDR2 SNTAGT. The CDR3 loop spans 13 amino acids. The CDR3 is CASTEPGAYEQYV. The CDR3 bases are TGTGCCAGCACCGAGCCGGGGGCCTACGAGCAGTACGTC.

This chain uses TRBV4-1 with TRBJ1-1; weak D call: TRBD1 (6 bases). CDR1 is MGHRA, CDR2 YSYEKL, per germline. The V end lost 1 base, the J end lost 3 bases, and 12 bases lay between the germline ends. The CDR3 is 15 residues long. The chain's CDR3 is CASSQGGGLDTEAFF. The DNA of the CDR3 is TGCGCCAGCAGCCAAGGGGGGGGGCTGGACACTGAAGCTTTCTTT.

This clonotype showed up just a few times. The chain employs TRBV4-1 and TRBJ2-5; TRBD2 might be the D (6 bases). V was clipped by 4 bases and J by 7 bases, with 10 bases between them. The germline CDR1 and CDR2 sequences are MGHRA and YSYEKL. The CDR3 has 12 residues. CDR3 coding DNA: TGCGCCAGCAGCCCCCCCGGGGGGACCCAGTACTTC. This encodes CASSPPGGTQYF.

This clonotype showed up many times. This sequence joins TRBV5-5 and TRBJ2-5, with a weak D call TRBD2 (6 bases). Per the germline V gene, CDR1 is SGHKS and CDR2 is YYEKEE (reference sequence). This CDR3 has 16 residues. Between the trimmed V and J ends, which lost 1 base and 3 bases, there was a span of 16 bases. CDR3 in DNA: TGTGCCAGCAGCTTGACGCCGGGACTTCCCGAAGAGACCCAGTACTTC. Amino acids: CASSLTPGLPEETQYF.

The table lists this clonotype with many counts. V is TRBV7-8 and J is TRBJ2-7; TRBD1 aligns across 10 bases. The CDR3 consists of 16 residues. Per germline, CDR1 SGHVS and CDR2 FQNEAQ. Germline trimming cut 0 bases from V and 6 bases from J; bases unmatched to any gene: 8. CDR3 sequence reads: CASSLAVPGTGVEQYF. The CDR3 DNA is TGTGCCAGCAGCTTAGCGGTACCCGGGACAGGGGTCGAGCAGTACTTC.

The chain joins TRBV20-1 to TRBJ2-1; D may be TRBD2 (6 bases). Germline V gives CDR1 DFQATT, CDR2 SNEGSKA (reference sequence). The CDR3 contains 11 residues. The V end was cut by 5 bases, the J end by 10 bases, with 12 bases between. The CDR3 loop reads CSAAARGEQFF. The CDR3 DNA reads as TGCAGTGCTGCGGCGCGGGGCGAGCAGTTCTTC.

This clonotype was counted many times. V usage is TRBV6-6 and J usage is TRBJ2-1; D remains unclear. This CDR3 has 11 residues. Trimming left V 8 bases short and J 9 bases short, with 11 bases between. Germline V gene data show CDR1 as MNHNY and CDR2 as SVGAGI (reference sequence). The CDR3 loop reads CASSQAIEQFF. CDR3 nucleotide sequence: TGTGCCAGCTCGCAAGCAATTGAGCAGTTCTTC.

This clonotype was counted only a few times. The chain is built from TRBV29-1 and TRBJ2-3; a possible D gene is TRBD1 (5 bases). Germline CDR1 SQVTM, CDR2 ANQGSEA. The CDR3 loop spans 14 amino acids. V lost 6 bases, J lost 6 bases, and 19 bases lay in between. The DNA of the CDR3 is TGCAGCGTCGCTCCTGCCAGGGTGGTGGATACGCAGTATTTT. Protein: CSVAPARVVDTQYF.

This clonotype was detected many times. The V gene is TRBV4-1, the J gene TRBJ2-3, with a weak D call TRBD1 (6 bases). This CDR3 region has 18 residues. Trimming shortened V by 4 bases and J by 2 bases, and 22 bases separated the two germline ends. The germline gives CDR1 MGHRA, CDR2 YSYEKL. This CDR3 reads CASSPTARQAPFTDTQYF. Here the CDR3 DNA reads TGCGCCAGCAGCCCAACCGCCCGACAGGCCCCGTTCACAGATACGCAGTATTTT.

In DNA, the CDR3 is TGCGCCAGCAGCTTGGGAGTCCCTACCCCGAACACCGGGGAGCTGTTTTTT. Translating it yields CASSLGVPTPNTGELFF. V gene TRBV5-1 combines with J gene TRBJ2-2; D not resolved. Trimming cost V 0 bases and J 0 bases, with 12 bases left between them. Germline assignment: CDR1 SGHRS and CDR2 YFSETQ. This CDR3 is built from 17 residues.

The chain is built from TRBV7-6 and TRBJ2-1, with no clear D. In germline, CDR1 is SGHVS, CDR2 FNYEAQ. The V end was cut by 4 bases, the J end by 5 bases, with 9 bases between. The CDR3 covers 13 residues. The CDR3 coding sequence is TGTGCCAGCAGCTGGGCTTTCGACAATGAGCAGTTCTTC. Its protein product is CASSWAFDNEQFF.

The chain combines TRBV29-1 with TRBJ2-6, with D perhaps TRBD1 (6 bases). The V gene's germline CDR1 is SQVTM and CDR2 ANQGSEA. The CDR3 has 12 amino acids. The V and J ends lost 6 bases and 12 bases respectively, with 15 bases between them. CDR3 protein: CSVTTTGFVLTF. The CDR3 bases are TGCAGCGTCACCACTACAGGGTTCGTCCTGACTTTC.